A single sample gave rise to the 4 T cell receptor beta chains below, sequenced in a study of T-cell memory formation after mild COVID-19. From the 5' RACE reads, TCRdb called clonotypes with MiXCR, one entry per CDR3 protein. The sample shows roughly 100,000 distinct CDR3 sequences, about 13% of them seen only once. Sequencing was carried out using PBMCs or a T cell subset sorted from them (not recorded which). Receptors originate from an adult woman who had mild COVID-19 (a few samples of this study predate the infection). Cell type and time point are not known.

This clonotype was seen at least ten times. The rearrangement uses TRBV7-9 and TRBJ2-3, with D uncertain. In germline, CDR1 is SEHNR, CDR2 FQNEAQ (reference sequence). The V and J ends lost 5 bases and 1 base respectively, with 13 bases between them. This CDR3 region has 15 residues. The CDR3 is CASSPTTGGTDTQYF. CDR3 DNA: TGTGCCAGCAGCCCAACGACTGGGGGCACAGATACGCAGTATTTT.

The chain employs TRBV6-6 and TRBJ2-7; D is perhaps TRBD1 (6 bases). Germline V gene sequence: CDR1 MNHNY, CDR2 SVGAGI (reference sequence). There are 14 residues in the CDR3. The ends were cut back, 7 bases at V and 5 bases at J, with 18 bases in the middle. The CDR3 coding sequence is TGTGCCAGCACCGGGACACTCAAAGCGGACGAGCAGTACTTC. Its protein is CASTGTLKADEQYF.

This clonotype was counted between two and nine times. This chain connects TRBV4-1 to TRBJ1-6; the match to TRBD1 covers 7 bases. With 4 bases clipped from V and 5 bases from J, the junction kept 5 bases outside the gene matches. The CDR3 totals 15 residues. Germline V gene sequence: CDR1 MGHRA, CDR2 YSYEKL. CDR3 in amino acids: CASSPRDSHNSPLHF. CDR3 nucleotides: TGCGCCAGCAGCCCCCGGGACAGTCATAATTCACCCCTCCACTTT.

The J gene is TRBJ1-2, the V gene TRBV29-1, with 8 bases matching TRBD1. The CDR3 loop spans 16 amino acids. V lost 0 bases and J lost 2; bases outside the gene matches: 8. Per the germline V gene, CDR1 is SQVTM and CDR2 is ANQGSEA. The CDR3 DNA reads TGCAGCGTTGAAGATTACGACAGGGGCGGAAACTATGGCTACACCTTC. It encodes CSVEDYDRGGNYGYTF.